This is a list of T cell receptor beta chains from one sample in a study of human versus mouse CDR3 diversity and MHC coevolution. Libraries were prepared by immunoSEQ multiplex PCR; TCRdb keeps only in-frame clonotypes and omits some of them. The sample contains about 81,000 clones, around 95% of which appear only once. The sequenced sample was naive CD4+ T cells from blood. The source is a person between 25 and 69 years old in good health. Each CDR3 is given with its conserved first and last residue. The D gene is left open where the match is weak. The size of a clone is reported for some rows only, either as once, few or many, or as a class for expanded clones.

D gene,clone size,J gene,V gene,CDR3 DNA,CDR3 protein
TRBD1,-,TRBJ1-2,TRBV5-1,TGCGCCAGCAGCTTGGGTTTCGGACAGGGGGCAAAAGGCTACACCTTC,CASSLGFGQGAKGYTF
-,-,TRBJ2-5,TRBV19,TGTGCCAGTCGAGGACAGTCTCGAGAGACCCAGTACTTC,CASRGQSRETQYF
TRBD1,-,TRBJ1-2,TRBV5-1,TGCGCCAGCAGCTTGGATCCGGGACAGGGAGAACTAAGAGGCTACACCTTC,CASSLDPGQGELRGYTF
-,-,TRBJ2-7,TRBV7-2,TGTGCCAGCAGCTTAGTTAGCTACGAGCAGTACTTC,CASSLVSYEQYF
-,-,TRBJ1-6,TRBV19,TGTGCCAGTAGTATCGACTTTGCGAGCTCCTATAATTCACCCCTCCACTTT,CASSIDFASSYNSPLHF
-,-,TRBJ1-2,TRBV7-2,TGTGCCAGCAGCTCTCCGGGTCCTTCCTATGGCTACACCTTC,CASSSPGPSYGYTF
-,-,TRBJ1-4,TRBV25-1,TGTGCCAGCAGTGCCCGACAGGTGTTAAATGAAAAACTGTTTTTT,CASSARQVLNEKLFF
TRBD2,-,TRBJ2-3,TRBV7-2,TGTGCCAGCAGCTTAGGTCCGACTAGCGGGGGAGATACGCAGTATTTT,CASSLGPTSGGDTQYF
-,-,TRBJ1-2,TRBV5-5,TGTGCCAGCAGCATGCGGAACACCGGAGGCTACACCTTC,CASSMRNTGGYTF
TRBD1,-,TRBJ2-1,TRBV7-8,TGTGCCAGCAGCACCCGGACAGGGGGCTCGTTCTTC,CASSTRTGGSFF
TRBD1,-,TRBJ1-5,TRBV4-1,TGCGCCAGCAGCCAAGGGGACAGAAATCAGCCCCAGCATTTT,CASSQGDRNQPQHF
-,-,TRBJ2-6,TRBV4-3,TGCGCCAGCAGCCAAGGGCTTCGCTCTGGGGCCAACGTCCTGACTTTC,CASSQGLRSGANVLTF
-,-,TRBJ2-1,TRBV7-7,TGTGCTAGCAGCTTAGGGGGACATTGGCGCAATGGGCAGTTCTTC,CASSLGGHWRNGQFF
TRBD2,-,TRBJ2-7,TRBV5-1,TGCGCCAGCAGCCTAGGACTAGCGGGGACTTCACAGTACGAGCAGTACTTC,CASSLGLAGTSQYEQYF
-,-,TRBJ2-2,TRBV30,TGTGCCTGGAGTGCAGACACCGGGGAGCTGTTTTTT,CAWSADTGELFF
TRBD2,-,TRBJ2-1,TRBV7-3,TGTGCCAGCAGCTCCCGTGGACTAGCGGGAACATACAATGAGCAGTTCTTC,CASSSRGLAGTYNEQFF
TRBD1,-,TRBJ2-7,TRBV5-1,TGCGCCAGCAGCTTGAACTACAGGGGTCAGGACGAGCAGTACTTC,CASSLNYRGQDEQYF
-,-,TRBJ1-1,TRBV15,TGTGCCACCAGCAGAGATCGTTCGGTGAACACTGAAGCTTTCTTT,CATSRDRSVNTEAFF
-,-,TRBJ1-6,TRBV19,TGTGCCAGTAGTGAACGGGGGGCTGCCTATAATTCACCCCTCCACTTT,CASSERGAAYNSPLHF
-,-,TRBJ2-4,TRBV18,TGTGCCAGCTCACCCCCGGAAAACATTCAGTACTTC,CASSPPENIQYF
-,-,TRBJ2-3,TRBV29-1,TGCAGCGCAACGCCGGCAGGGAGGTTTAGCACAGATACGCAGTATTTT,CSATPAGRFSTDTQYF
-,-,TRBJ2-5,TRBV6-1,TGTGCCAGCAGCGCCCAACAGGGGGGGGAGACCCAGTACTTC,CASSAQQGGETQYF
-,-,TRBJ2-1,TRBV7-9,TGTGCCAGCAGCCCCCGTAAGGGAGTCAATGAGCAGTTCTTC,CASSPRKGVNEQFF
TRBD1,-,TRBJ2-7,TRBV11-2,TGTGCCAGCAGCTCCCCCGGGACAGGGACCTACGAGCAGTACTTC,CASSSPGTGTYEQYF
TRBD1,-,TRBJ1-5,TRBV7-2,TGTGCCAGCAGCAGACTCCCGGGACAGGGAAGACAGCCCCAGCATTTT,CASSRLPGQGRQPQHF
TRBD1,-,TRBJ2-5,TRBV7-9,TGTGCCAGCAGCTTAGCGCAAGGGACAGTCCCCGGGGAGACCCAGTACTTC,CASSLAQGTVPGETQYF
-,-,TRBJ2-1,TRBV5-4,TGTGCCAGCAGCTTGGTAGCTGGCCAGAGCGATGAGCAGTTCTTC,CASSLVAGQSDEQFF
TRBD1,few,TRBJ1-2,TRBV14,TGTGCCAGCAGCGACACAGGGGGTTACTATGGCTACACCTTC,CASSDTGGYYGYTF
-,once,TRBJ2-1,TRBV14,TGTGCCAGCAGCCAAGAACTTCGGGGGGAGCAGTTCTTC,CASSQELRGEQFF
-,-,TRBJ1-1,TRBV5-4,TGTGCCAGCAGCTTGGTGGCAGGGGCGAACACTGAAGCTTTCTTT,CASSLVAGANTEAFF
-,-,TRBJ1-6,TRBV9,TGTGCCAGCAGCGCTAGGGGACAATGGGATAATTCACCCCTCCACTTT,CASSARGQWDNSPLHF
-,-,TRBJ2-5,TRBV6-1,TGTGCCAGCAGTGAAGGGGGCAGCCAAGAGACCCAGTACTTC,CASSEGGSQETQYF
TRBD1,-,TRBJ2-2,TRBV6-5,TGTGCCAGCAGTTTACAGGGGGCTTGGGTCACCGGGGAGCTGTTTTTT,CASSLQGAWVTGELFF
TRBD1,-,TRBJ2-7,TRBV10-2,TGCGCCAGCAGTGCGACAGGGTTGGCGTACGAGCAGTACTTC,CASSATGLAYEQYF
-,-,TRBJ2-7,TRBV30,TGTGCCTGGAGTGGCGGTTTCAACGAGCAGTACTTC,CAWSGGFNEQYF
TRBD2,-,TRBJ2-1,TRBV28,TGTGCCAGCAGCGTAGCGGGAGGAGCTTACAATGAGCAGTTCTTC,CASSVAGGAYNEQFF
TRBD1,-,TRBJ1-3,TRBV30,TGTGCCTGGGAACCCGGGACAGGGGTTATCATGAGCTCTGGAAACACCATATATTTT,CAWEPGTGVIMSSGNTIYF
-,-,TRBJ2-7,TRBV29-1,TGCAGCGTCCAGGACAGCTACGAGCAGTACTTC,CSVQDSYEQYF
TRBD2,-,TRBJ2-7,TRBV29-1,TGCAGCGCGGCGGGAGATCCGGGGTCGGGCGAGCAGTACTTC,CSAAGDPGSGEQYF
-,-,TRBJ2-1,TRBV7-8,TGTGCCAGCAGCACGACCCCGGGGATCAGCTCCTACAATGAGCAGTTCTTC,CASSTTPGISSYNEQFF
-,-,TRBJ1-1,TRBV6-5,TGTGCCAGCTTCTGGGGGCAGGACACTGAAGCTTTCTTT,CASFWGQDTEAFF
-,-,TRBJ2-4,TRBV14,TGTGCCAGCAGCCAAGATGAGGCTGCGGGGAACATTCAGTACTTC,CASSQDEAAGNIQYF
TRBD1,-,TRBJ2-5,TRBV6-1,TGTGCCAGCAGTGCACAGGGGTACCAAGAGACCCAGTACTTC,CASSAQGYQETQYF
TRBD1,-,TRBJ1-2,TRBV28,TGTGCCAGCAGGCCGACAGGGGGGCATGTCTATGGCTACACCTTC,CASRPTGGHVYGYTF
-,-,TRBJ2-4,TRBV4-3,TGCGCCAGCAGCCAAGAGTCCCCCCGATACAGGACCCTCGGGAACATTCAGTACTTC,CASSQESPRYRTLGNIQYF
-,-,TRBJ2-3,TRBV2,TGTGCCAGCAGTCGAAGGACTTCCAGCACAGATACGCAGTATTTT,CASSRRTSSTDTQYF
TRBD1,once,TRBJ2-3,TRBV7-9,TGTGCCAGCGGTCCGGGACAGGTTATATTGGATACGCAGTATTTT,CASGPGQVILDTQYF
TRBD2,-,TRBJ2-3,TRBV18,TGTGCCAGCTCACCTCGCCGGAGCGGGGGGGGCCCGGATACGCAGTATTTT,CASSPRRSGGGPDTQYF